This T cell receptor (beta chain) was documented in a study of T cell responses to AZD1222 COVID-19 vaccine. V was pared by 0 bases and J by 1 base, with 1 base of the junction left unmatched. This CDR3 region has 15 residues. CDR1 and CDR2 (germline): SGHRS, YFSETQ. Data came from immunoSEQ multiplex PCR; TCRdb stores just in-frame clones and leaves some out. The data hold fewer than 80,000 clones, with around 88% observed a single time. J is TRBJ1-1 and V is TRBV5-1; 9 positions match TRBD1. This sequence was found in an adult who received the MenACWY meningococcal vaccine as a control. Source: peripheral blood, taken 28 days after the second dose of the MenACWY control vaccine. In nucleotides, the CDR3 is TGCGCCAGCAGCTTGGGGGACAGGGCGAACACTGAAGCTTTCTTT. It encodes CASSLGDRANTEAFF. Drawing the rest from reference TRBV5-1 and TRBJ1-1, the complete variable domain is KAGVTQTPRYLIKTRGQQVTLSCSPISGHRSVSWYQQTPGQGLQFLFEYFSETQRNKGNFPGRFSGRQFSNSRSEMNVSTLELGDSALYLCASSLGDRANTEAFFGQGTRLTVV.